This is a list of T cell receptor beta chains from one sample in a study of blood T cell repertoires in COVID-19. Only in-frame clones appear in the TCRdb table, and some are missing; sequencing was by immunoSEQ multiplex PCR. In the table there are 300,000 to 350,000 clones, 75% to 90% of which are singletons. The sequencing sample was made of PBMCs or T cells enriched from blood (not recorded which). These receptors all come from a man aged 30 to 45 who had recovered from COVID-19. CDR3s include the opening cysteine and the closing phenylalanine or tryptophan. D genes are given only for firm matches. Only some rows state a clone size, as once, few, many or a class for expanded clones.

d_call: NA; clone_size: NA; j_call: TRBJ2-2; v_call: TRBV5-6; cdr3_aa: CASSLRGGRTGELFF; cdr3_nt: TGTGCCAGCAGCTTGAGAGGGGGACGCACCGGGGAGCTGTTTTTT
d_call: TRBD2; clone_size: NA; j_call: TRBJ2-3; v_call: TRBV29-1; cdr3_aa: CSVEEGLAGGRVLDTQYF; cdr3_nt: TGCAGCGTTGAAGAAGGGCTAGCGGGGGGACGGGTTTTGGATACGCAGTATTTT
d_call: TRBD1; clone_size: NA; j_call: TRBJ1-5; v_call: TRBV19; cdr3_aa: CASKSGTGINQPQHF; cdr3_nt: TGTGCCAGTAAATCCGGGACAGGGATCAATCAGCCCCAGCATTTT
d_call: NA; clone_size: NA; j_call: TRBJ1-4; v_call: TRBV11-2; cdr3_aa: CASSLDLRNEKLFF; cdr3_nt: TGTGCCAGCAGCTTAGACTTGCGTAATGAAAAACTGTTTTTT
d_call: NA; clone_size: NA; j_call: TRBJ1-3; v_call: TRBV3-1/TRBV3-2; cdr3_aa: CASSPRTVAGNTIYF; cdr3_nt: TGTGCCAGCAGCCCCCGGACAGTTGCTGGAAACACCATATATTTT
d_call: TRBD1; clone_size: NA; j_call: TRBJ1-2; v_call: TRBV5-5; cdr3_aa: CASSPTTGGHYGYTF; cdr3_nt: TGTGCCAGCAGTCCAACTACAGGGGGGCACTATGGCTACACCTTC
d_call: TRBD1; clone_size: NA; j_call: TRBJ1-2; v_call: TRBV18; cdr3_aa: CASSPSGTGGSIDGYTF; cdr3_nt: TGTGCCAGCTCACCCTCCGGGACAGGGGGCTCCATTGATGGCTACACCTTC
d_call: NA; clone_size: NA; j_call: TRBJ2-1; v_call: TRBV25-1; cdr3_aa: CASSDYRANSYNEQFF; cdr3_nt: TGTGCCAGCAGTGACTACAGGGCGAACTCCTACAATGAGCAGTTCTTC
d_call: NA; clone_size: few; j_call: TRBJ2-5; v_call: TRBV7-2; cdr3_aa: CASSPQGGEQETQYF; cdr3_nt: TGTGCCAGCAGCCCCCAGGGCGGGGAGCAAGAGACCCAGTACTTC
d_call: NA; clone_size: once; j_call: TRBJ2-5; v_call: TRBV5-5; cdr3_aa: CASSLNGGETQYF; cdr3_nt: TGTGCCAGCAGCTTGAACGGAGGGGAGACCCAGTACTTC
d_call: TRBD2; clone_size: NA; j_call: TRBJ2-1; v_call: TRBV24-1; cdr3_aa: CAIGTSSYNEQFF; cdr3_nt: TGTGCCATCGGGACTAGCTCCTACAATGAGCAGTTCTTC
d_call: NA; clone_size: NA; j_call: TRBJ1-2; v_call: TRBV5-5; cdr3_aa: CASSSSGLSYGYTF; cdr3_nt: TGTGCCAGCAGCTCTAGCGGTTTGAGCTATGGCTACACCTTC
d_call: NA; clone_size: NA; j_call: TRBJ1-2; v_call: TRBV2; cdr3_aa: CASSSTGANYGYTF; cdr3_nt: TGTGCCAGCAGCTCAACTGGAGCTAACTATGGCTACACCTTC
d_call: NA; clone_size: few; j_call: TRBJ2-3; v_call: TRBV5-1; cdr3_aa: CASRATGKDTQYF; cdr3_nt: TGCGCCAGCAGAGCGACTGGCAAGGATACGCAGTATTTT
d_call: TRBD1; clone_size: NA; j_call: TRBJ2-7; v_call: TRBV7-2; cdr3_aa: CASTGGSYEQYF; cdr3_nt: TGTGCCAGCACAGGGGGCTCCTACGAGCAGTACTTC
d_call: TRBD1; clone_size: NA; j_call: TRBJ1-1; v_call: TRBV19; cdr3_aa: CASSSQGATEAFF; cdr3_nt: TGTGCCAGTAGTTCTCAGGGGGCCACTGAAGCTTTCTTT
d_call: NA; clone_size: NA; j_call: TRBJ1-3; v_call: TRBV4-3; cdr3_aa: CASSGGNSGNTIYF; cdr3_nt: TGCGCCAGCAGCGGCGGTAACTCTGGAAACACCATATATTTT
d_call: NA; clone_size: NA; j_call: TRBJ1-4; v_call: TRBV6-5; cdr3_aa: CASSYYLQGGDEKLFF; cdr3_nt: TGTGCCAGCAGTTACTATTTACAGGGTGGGGATGAAAAACTGTTTTTT
d_call: NA; clone_size: NA; j_call: TRBJ2-7; v_call: TRBV6-1; cdr3_aa: CASSERGEGGYEQYF; cdr3_nt: TGTGCCAGCAGTGAAAGGGGGGAGGGCGGTTACGAGCAGTACTTC
d_call: NA; clone_size: few; j_call: TRBJ2-4; v_call: TRBV5-5; cdr3_aa: CASSSTGSDIQYF; cdr3_nt: TGTGCCAGCAGCAGCACAGGGTCCGACATTCAGTACTTC
d_call: NA; clone_size: NA; j_call: TRBJ2-1; v_call: TRBV2; cdr3_aa: CASQGRQADNEQFF; cdr3_nt: TGTGCCAGTCAAGGTCGACAGGCCGACAATGAGCAGTTCTTC
d_call: TRBD1; clone_size: NA; j_call: TRBJ2-4; v_call: TRBV19; cdr3_aa: CASEGQGRNIQYF; cdr3_nt: TGTGCCAGTGAGGGACAGGGTCGTAACATTCAGTACTTC
d_call: TRBD1; clone_size: once; j_call: TRBJ1-5; v_call: TRBV2; cdr3_aa: CASKGQGAVGNQPQHF; cdr3_nt: TGTGCCAGTAAGGGACAGGGGGCAGTTGGCAATCAGCCCCAGCATTTT
d_call: NA; clone_size: NA; j_call: TRBJ2-1; v_call: TRBV9; cdr3_aa: CASSLGLFNEQFF; cdr3_nt: TGTGCCAGCAGCCTCGGACTCTTCAATGAGCAGTTCTTC
d_call: TRBD1; clone_size: NA; j_call: TRBJ1-1; v_call: TRBV9; cdr3_aa: CASSVARDRGRGAEAFF; cdr3_nt: TGTGCCAGCAGCGTAGCTCGGGACAGGGGGAGAGGAGCTGAAGCTTTCTTT